Shown below are 26 T cell receptor beta chains from a single sample sequenced in a study of beta chain features in type 1 diabetes. Reverse transcription of all isolated RNA meant that expressed TCRB transcripts were sequenced. Libraries were prepared by immunoSEQ multiplex PCR; TCRdb keeps only in-frame clonotypes and omits some of them. This table has some 150,000 clones, around 13% appearing once. Findings and caveats of the study: Within each of all four CD4+ subsets, Type 1 diabetes patients had TCRB CDR3s that were moderately but significantly shorter.

Their antigens are not known. Sequenced: central memory CD4+ T cells from blood. These receptors were taken from a man aged 18 to 30 with type 1 diabetes.

Only a few counts were recorded for this clone. The chain has TRBV27 and TRBJ1-6; TRBD1 matches at 8 bases. J gave up 0 bases and V 4 bases, and 8 bases lay outside the gene matches. CDR1 and CDR2 (germline): MNHEY, SMNVEV (reference sequence). The CDR3 has 18 residues. CDR3 region: CASSSLTGASSYNSPLHF. The CDR3 DNA follows: TGTGCCAGCAGTTCACTGACAGGGGCGAGCTCCTATAATTCACCCCTCCACTTT.

This clone was counted only a few times. This chain links TRBV14 with TRBJ1-4; D possibly corresponds to TRBD1 (5 bases). The CDR3 is 15 amino acids. Per germline, CDR1 SGHDN and CDR2 FVKESK. V was shortened by 4 bases and J by 3 bases, with 12 bases between the two germline ends. The CDR3 spells CASSRTRDANEKLFF. The CDR3 nucleotides read TGTGCCAGCAGCCGCACCCGGGACGCTAATGAAAAACTGTTTTTT.

The gene calls are TRBV5-1 and TRBJ1-2, with 8 bases that match TRBD1. The CDR3 totals 15 residues. V lost 0 bases, J lost 7 bases, and 8 bases stayed unmatched. Germline CDR1 is SGHRS and CDR2 is YFSETQ. CDR3 nucleotides: TGCGCCAGCAGCTTGGCGACAGGGGAGTGGAGTGGCTACACCTTC. It translates to CASSLATGEWSGYTF.

This clone showed up many times. The chain is built from TRBV19 and TRBJ2-5; the D call may be TRBD1 or TRBD2 (6 bases each). V lost 4 bases, J lost 1 base, and 13 bases lay in between. The CDR3 has 15 residues. Looked up from germline, CDR1 is LNHDA and CDR2 is SQIVND (reference sequence). In nucleotides, the CDR3 is TGTGCCAGTAGTAAGGGGGGCAGCGGCCAAGAGACCCAGTACTTC. Residues: CASSKGGSGQETQYF. The whole variable domain, filled in from reference TRBV19 and TRBJ2-5, reads DGGITQSPKYLFRKEGQNVTLSCEQNLNHDAMYWYRQDPGQGLRLIYYSQIVNDFQKGDIAEGYSVSREKKESFPLTVTSAQKNPTAFYLCASSKGGSGQETQYFGPGTRLLVL.

J is TRBJ1-1 and V is TRBV18; no clear D. The CDR3 loop spans 13 amino acids. From germline, CDR1 is KGHSH and CDR2 LQKENI. V gave up 5 bases and J gave up 3 bases, with 10 bases separating them. The CDR3 here is CASSSGPDTEAFF. The CDR3 nucleotides are TGTGCCAGCTCATCTGGCCCGGACACTGAAGCTTTCTTT.

At least ten counts were recorded for this clone. The chain uses TRBV9 and TRBJ1-2, with D possibly being TRBD1 (6 bases). This CDR3 has 16 residues. CDR1 and CDR2 (germline): SGDLS, YYNGEE. Trimming removed 3 bases at V and 8 bases at J, with 23 bases between. CDR3 region: CASSAGEGIGIYGYTF. Here the CDR3 DNA reads TGTGCCAGCAGCGCAGGGGAAGGGATCGGTATCTACGGCTACACCTTC.

This clone has at least ten counts. Germline and junction disagree at one end, which may indicate a read error. The rearrangement joins TRBV6-5 to TRBJ2-6; 7 bases agree with TRBD1. The germline CDR1 and CDR2 sequences are MNHEY and SVGAGI. This CDR3 spans 12 amino acids. For the CDR3, the DNA is TGTGCCAGCAGTCCAGGGGGCAACGTCCTGACTTTC. Amino acids: CASSPGGNVLTF.

This clone was observed a few times. This rearrangement joins TRBV11-3 to TRBJ2-1; D possibly corresponds to TRBD2 (6 bases). V shed 2 bases and J shed 10 bases, with 18 bases lying between them. This CDR3 contains 15 residues. Germline CDR1 and CDR2: SGHNT and YENEEA. The CDR3 region is CASSLRLAQEGEQFF. DNA for the CDR3: TGTGCCAGCAGCTTAAGGCTAGCTCAGGAGGGCGAGCAGTTCTTC.

The rearrangement joins TRBV7-3 to TRBJ1-1; unclear D gene. V lost 4 bases and J lost 0, with 9 bases in between. Looked up from germline, CDR1 is SGHTA and CDR2 is FQGTGA. The CDR3 runs to 14 residues. The CDR3 nucleotides are TGTGCCAGCAGCTCACAGAGCATGAACACTGAAGCTTTCTTT. Translating gives CASSSQSMNTEAFF.

The V and J genes are TRBV15 and TRBJ2-1, with 11 nucleotides matching TRBD2. The CDR3 is made up of 17 amino acids. The germline V gene has CDR1 LNHNV and CDR2 YYDKDF (reference sequence). The V and J ends lost 5 bases and 6 bases, in that order; junction bases with no gene match: 12. DNA of the CDR3: TGTGCCACCAGCCAAACCCGTAGCGGGGGGGCGGTCAATGAGCAGTTCTTC. Protein sequence: CATSQTRSGGAVNEQFF.

This clone was counted only a few times. The J gene is TRBJ1-2, the V gene TRBV28; weak D call: TRBD1 (5 bases). CDR3 size: 12 residues. The germline V and J ends were trimmed by 6 bases and 5 bases, with 10 bases remaining between them. Germline V gene lookup returns CDR1 MDHEN and CDR2 SYDVKM. The CDR3, as DNA: TGTGCCAGCAGCAGGGACGTGTATGGCTACACCTTC. Its translation: CASSRDVYGYTF.

This clone was seen more than once but under ten times. The chain links TRBV6-6 to TRBJ1-1, with a weak D call TRBD1 (6 bases). The germline V gene encodes CDR1 MNHNY and CDR2 SVGAGI (reference sequence). The germline V and J ends were trimmed by 5 bases and 3 bases, with 10 bases remaining between them. CDR3 length: 13 residues. The CDR3 loop reads CASSQQGDTEAFF. DNA of the CDR3: TGTGCCAGCAGTCAACAGGGAGACACTGAAGCTTTCTTT.

The chain combines TRBV19 with TRBJ1-4; TRBD1 might be the D (6 bases). Per the germline V gene, CDR1 is LNHDA and CDR2 is SQIVND (reference sequence). The CDR3 is 13 residues long. Between the trimmed V and J ends, which lost 3 bases and 5 bases, there was a span of 7 bases. CDR3 in amino acids: CASSIGQNEKLFF. The CDR3 nucleotides are TGTGCCAGTAGTATCGGACAGAATGAAAAACTGTTTTTT.

The chain combines TRBV28 with TRBJ2-7; D possibly matches TRBD1 or TRBD2 (5 bases each). Trimming took off 5 bases at V and 1 base at J, with 15 bases between the two ends. This CDR3 comprises 15 residues. Germline values: CDR1 MDHEN, CDR2 SYDVKM. CDR3 sequence: CASSPLIGASYEQYF. The DNA of the CDR3 is TGTGCCAGCAGTCCCCTAATCGGGGCTTCCTACGAGCAGTACTTC.

The CDR3 spells CASSRRDRGSPLHF. The CDR3 DNA sequence: TGTGCCAGCAGCCGCCGGGACAGGGGCTCACCCCTCCACTTT. The chain employs TRBV13 and TRBJ1-6; TRBD1 aligns across 10 bases. After removal of 5 bases from V and 10 bases from J, the junction contained 5 bases not matched to a gene. The length of the CDR3 is 14 residues. Germline lookup yields CDR1 PRHDT and CDR2 FYEKMQ (reference sequence).

The chain links TRBV11-2 to TRBJ2-2; TRBD1 is a possible D gene (5 bases). The CDR3 contains 15 residues. The germline V gene has CDR1 SGHAT and CDR2 FQNNGV. Trimming pared 1 base from V and 5 bases from J, leaving 11 bases between. CDR3 region: CASSLAPDRTGELFF. CDR3 nucleotide sequence: TGTGCCAGCAGCTTAGCCCCCGACAGAACCGGGGAGCTGTTTTTT. The entire variable domain, with the rest obtained from reference TRBV11-2 and TRBJ2-2, is as follows: EAGVAQSPRYKIIEKRQSVAFWCNPISGHATLYWYQQILGQGPKLLIQFQNNGVVDDSQLPKDRFSAERLKGVDSTLKIQPAKLEDSAVYLCASSLAPDRTGELFFGEGSRLTVL.

This sequence joins TRBV7-9 and TRBJ1-2; D gene unclear. The CDR3 has 13 amino acids. Germline CDR1 and CDR2: SEHNR and FQNEAQ (reference sequence). Trimming took 3 bases from V and 8 from J, leaving 13 bases between them. The CDR3 sequence: CASSLGSLLGYTF. CDR3 sequence (DNA): TGTGCCAGCAGCTTGGGCAGTCTGTTGGGCTACACCTTC.

The V gene is TRBV13, the J gene TRBJ2-7; 7 bases fit TRBD1. Germline V gene lookup returns CDR1 PRHDT and CDR2 FYEKMQ (reference sequence). The J segment lost 4 bases and the V segment lost 3 bases, leaving 6 bases of the junction unmatched. The length of the CDR3 is 14 residues. CDR3 DNA: TGTGCCAGCAGCTTTTCCCAGGGGGAGTACGAGCAGTACTTC. It encodes CASSFSQGEYEQYF.

This clone was observed a few times. The V and J genes are TRBV4-1 and TRBJ1-6, with 8 bases that match TRBD1. CDR1 is MGHRA and CDR2 is YSYEKL in the germline V gene. This CDR3 contains 15 residues. The trim removed 2 bases at V and 7 bases at J, leaving 4 bases unmatched. This chain's CDR3 is CASSQSGGKNSPLHF. The CDR3 DNA is TGCGCCAGCAGCCAATCAGGGGGCAAAAATTCACCCCTCCACTTT.

In its sample, this clone was seen a few times. The chain couples TRBV7-2 to TRBJ1-1; D might be TRBD1 (5 bases). The germline gives CDR1 SGHTA, CDR2 FQGNSA. The CDR3 covers 16 residues. The germline V and J ends were trimmed by 1 base and 2 bases, with 14 bases remaining between them. The CDR3 DNA sequence: TGTGCCAGCAGCTTAGTCGGGACCCTAGGAAACACTGAAGCTTTCTTT. Residues: CASSLVGTLGNTEAFF.

The rearrangement links TRBV2 to TRBJ2-1; a weak D match, TRBD2 (7 bases). This CDR3 region has 15 residues. In germline, CDR1 is SNHLY, CDR2 FYNNEI. The V end lost 0 bases, the J end lost 7 bases, and 13 bases lay between the germline ends. Here the CDR3 reads CASSEAAGARNEQFF. The CDR3 DNA follows: TGTGCCAGCAGTGAAGCCGCGGGGGCCCGAAATGAGCAGTTCTTC. Full variable domain (outside the CDR3, taken from reference TRBV2 and TRBJ2-1): EPEVTQTPSHQVTQMGQEVILRCVPISNHLYFYWYRQILGQKVEFLVSFYNNEISEKSEIFDDQFSVERPDGSNFTLKIRSTKLEDSAMYFCASSEAAGARNEQFFGPGTRLTVL.

This clone was counted only a few times. The chain carries TRBV6-5 and TRBJ2-1; D may be TRBD1 or TRBD2 (6 bases each). V lost 5 bases and J lost 10, with 15 bases in between. Germline-derived CDR1 and CDR2 are MNHEY and SVGAGI. The CDR3 is made up of 13 amino acids. CDR3 loop: CASSPPGAGEQFF. The CDR3 region has the DNA TGTGCCAGCAGTCCGCCGGGGGCGGGGGAGCAGTTCTTC.

This clone has just a few counts. The V and J genes are TRBV7-8 and TRBJ1-4; maybe TRBD1 (6 bases). Germline V gene sequence: CDR1 SGHVS, CDR2 FQNEAQ. Trimming removed 3 bases at V and 1 base at J, with 12 bases between. The CDR3 loop spans 16 amino acids. CDR3 DNA sequence: TGTGCCAGCAGCTTTCAACAGGGAGGAACTAATGAAAAACTGTTTTTT. Residues: CASSFQQGGTNEKLFF.

The gene calls are TRBV7-9 and TRBJ1-2; weak D call: TRBD1 (5 bases). CDR1 and CDR2 from the germline V gene are SEHNR and FQNEAQ (reference sequence). V was trimmed by 6 bases and J by 5 bases, leaving 10 bases between them. The CDR3 sequence is 12 residues long. The CDR3 DNA sequence: TGTGCCAGCAGTACACAGGAATATGGCTACACCTTC. As protein: CASSTQEYGYTF.

The chain joins TRBV11-2 to TRBJ1-1; perhaps TRBD1 as D (5 bases). V lost 5 bases to trimming and J lost 6 bases, with 19 bases between them. This CDR3 is built from 15 residues. The germline gives CDR1 SGHAT, CDR2 FQNNGV. In nucleotides, the CDR3 is TGTGCCAGCAGCGCGGGGGGAGCAGGGCGCGCTGAAGCTTTCTTT. Protein: CASSAGGAGRAEAFF. Supplemented by reference TRBV11-2 and TRBJ1-1, the full variable domain reads EAGVAQSPRYKIIEKRQSVAFWCNPISGHATLYWYQQILGQGPKLLIQFQNNGVVDDSQLPKDRFSAERLKGVDSTLKIQPAKLEDSAVYLCASSAGGAGRAEAFFGQGTRLTVV.

This clone has more than one count but fewer than ten. This chain links TRBV6-6 with TRBJ2-3, with D perhaps matching TRBD1 or TRBD2 (6 bases each). This CDR3 is built from 15 residues. Germline-derived CDR1 and CDR2 are MNHNY and SVGAGI (reference sequence). The V end lost 6 bases, the J end lost 2 bases, and 15 bases lay between the germline ends. Written as DNA, the CDR3 is TGTGCCAGCAGCTCGGGGGCCGCCCCCACAGATACGCAGTATTTT. Translated: CASSSGAAPTDTQYF.